The text below deals with one TCR beta chain. Antigen specificity is unknown. This sample was included in a study of blood T cells in healthy people across ages. Study-wide results and caveats: Roughly linear declines in TCR beta diversity per million T cells occurred with age. TCR beta diversity correlated strongly with naive T cell percentage. Considered underestimates were the diversity estimates obtained from one million T cells.

This CDR3 comprises 15 residues. Trimming removed 5 bases from V and 4 bases from J, with 18 bases in between. Germline V gene data show CDR1 as SGHTS and CDR2 as YDEGEE. With a J-beta primer mix and a sample-barcoded 5' primer, a second PCR ran about 7 to 12 cycles. MiXCR was run by TCRdb on the 5' RACE reads, yielding one entry per CDR3 protein. The data contain about 690,000 distinct CDR3 sequences, approximately 40% of them singletons. V gene TRBV5-8 combines with J gene TRBJ2-5; D tentatively reads TRBD1 or TRBD2 (5 bases each). Sequencing was done on a sample of blood. The clonotype originates from an elderly man in good health. In nucleotides, the CDR3 is TGTGCCAGCAGGGTTGGGACGACGGGGAGAGAGACCCAGTACTTC. Its translation is CASRVGTTGRETQYF.